This TCR beta chain was sequenced for a study of OX40 agonist ivuxolimab in advanced cancers. General study points: At 0.1 to 3.0 mg/kg, clonal expansion of CD4+ and CD8+ blood T cells had occurred by week 6. Certain nonresponders likewise exhibited a low normalized T-cell clonal expansion.

This clone was counted a single time. Its antigen is unknown. The data were produced by immunoSEQ multiplex PCR, yet TCRdb's version contains in-frame clones alone and is incomplete. The data show approximately 81,000 clones, more than 65% seen once. Blood sampling was done at baseline, cycle 4 day 1, and cycle 7 day 1. The origin of this receptor is an adult with an advanced solid tumor such as melanoma, head and neck, liver or kidney cancer. The sequencing used CD4+ or CD8+ T cells sorted from blood, collected in a trial of the OX40 agonist ivuxolimab.

The CDR3 sequence is CSVRGMTLGGYTF. The CDR3 DNA is TGCAGCGTTCGGGGGATGACGCTTGGGGGCTACACCTTC. The gene calls are TRBV29-1 and TRBJ1-2; TRBD1 is a possible D gene (5 bases). The CDR3 runs 13 residues. V was trimmed by 5 bases and J by 8 bases, leaving 18 bases between them. CDR1 is SQVTM and CDR2 is ANQGSEA in the germline V gene.